Here is one T cell receptor beta chain with its context. This may be a read error, as it is one base from a much larger clone. The sample contains more than one DNA sequence encoding this CDR3. This sample is part of a study of blood T cell repertoires in COVID-19. Turning to the study itself: PBMCs, B-cell-depleted T cells, or T cells were the source of the cDNA or gDNA that made up the material.

The assay was immunoSEQ multiplex PCR, and TCRdb's table has in-frame clones only and misses some. The data show about 270,000 clones, 88% seen once. Categorization into cohorts depended on clinical history that participants reported. Germline trimming cut 6 bases from V and 1 base from J; bases unmatched to any gene: 3. Germline V gives CDR1 MNHEY, CDR2 SVGAGI. CDR3 length: 14 residues. The clonotype was recovered from a woman aged 45-65 years who had recovered from COVID-19. The chain is built from TRBV6-5 and TRBJ1-5; 7 bases map to TRBD1. The source material was PBMCs or T cells enriched from blood (not recorded which). CDR3 residues: CASSSTGSNQPQHF. In DNA form, the CDR3 reads TGTGCCAGCAGCTCGACAGGGAGCAATCAGCCCCAGCATTTT.